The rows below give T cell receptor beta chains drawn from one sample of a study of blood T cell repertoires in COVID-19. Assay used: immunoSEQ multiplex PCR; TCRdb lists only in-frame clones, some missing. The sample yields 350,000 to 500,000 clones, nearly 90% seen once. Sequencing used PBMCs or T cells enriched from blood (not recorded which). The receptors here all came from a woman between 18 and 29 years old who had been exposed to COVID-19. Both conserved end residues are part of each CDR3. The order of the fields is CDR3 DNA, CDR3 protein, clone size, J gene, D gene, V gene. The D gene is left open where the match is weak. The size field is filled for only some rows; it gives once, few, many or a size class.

DNA: TGTGCCAGCAGCGTAGACCCCCTCGGGACAGGTGATGAAAAACTGTTTTTT
CDR3: CASSVDPLGTGDEKLFF
size: -
J: TRBJ1-4
D: TRBD1
V: TRBV9

DNA: TGTGCCAGTAGTATAGAGGAGGTGGGAGGCTACACCTTC
CDR3: CASSIEEVGGYTF
size: once
J: TRBJ1-2
D: -
V: TRBV19

DNA: TGTGCCAGCAGCCAAGATTTGGGGCCAGGAAACACCATATATTTT
CDR3: CASSQDLGPGNTIYF
size: -
J: TRBJ1-3
D: -
V: TRBV3-1/TRBV3-2

DNA: TGTGCCAGCAGTTTAACCCCCGGGAGCAATCAGCCCCAGCATTTT
CDR3: CASSLTPGSNQPQHF
size: once
J: TRBJ1-5
D: -
V: TRBV27

DNA: TGTGCCAGCAGCCCAGGACGCCGGGGGGAGCAGTACTTC
CDR3: CASSPGRRGEQYF
size: -
J: TRBJ2-7
D: -
V: TRBV9

DNA: TGTGCCAGCAGCCTGCGGACTAGCGGGAGTCGGTACGAGCAGTACTTC
CDR3: CASSLRTSGSRYEQYF
size: -
J: TRBJ2-7
D: TRBD2
V: TRBV5-6

DNA: TGTGCCAGCCGCGACAGGGATGGTGGCAATCAGCCCCAGCATTTT
CDR3: CASRDRDGGNQPQHF
size: few
J: TRBJ1-5
D: TRBD1
V: TRBV19

DNA: TGCGCCAGCAGCCCCCCGTTCCCCCAAGAGACCCAGTACTTC
CDR3: CASSPPFPQETQYF
size: -
J: TRBJ2-5
D: -
V: TRBV4-1

DNA: TGTGCCAGCAGTGACGGCGGGGGTACAGATACGCAGTATTTT
CDR3: CASSDGGGTDTQYF
size: -
J: TRBJ2-3
D: TRBD2
V: TRBV6-4

DNA: TGCGCCAGCAGCCAAGATCGAGCGGCAGCCTACGAGCAGTACTTC
CDR3: CASSQDRAAAYEQYF
size: few
J: TRBJ2-7
D: -
V: TRBV4-3

DNA: TGTGCCAGCAGCTTGGCAGGGGGCGCAACTAATGAAAAACTGTTTTTT
CDR3: CASSLAGGATNEKLFF
size: -
J: TRBJ1-4
D: TRBD1
V: TRBV11-2

DNA: TGTGCCAGCAGCGTAGCTCCGGACAGGGTTGATTTAATTAGAGCCACTGAAGCTTTCTTT
CDR3: CASSVAPDRVDLIRATEAFF
size: -
J: TRBJ1-1
D: TRBD1
V: TRBV9

DNA: TGTGCCAGCTCCCCCGGGGCGGGAGCGAAAAGGAGCACAGATACGCAGTATTTT
CDR3: CASSPGAGAKRSTDTQYF
size: few
J: TRBJ2-3
D: TRBD2
V: TRBV28

DNA: TGTGCCAGCAGCTTGAGTGGGGAACAGGGTTATAATTCACCCCTCCACTTT
CDR3: CASSLSGEQGYNSPLHF
size: -
J: TRBJ1-6
D: -
V: TRBV5-6

DNA: TGTGCCACTCGGACTAGCGGCTCCTACGAGCAGTACTTC
CDR3: CATRTSGSYEQYF
size: -
J: TRBJ2-7
D: TRBD2
V: TRBV19

DNA: TGTGCCAGCAGCTTGCCGACAGAGTCCTACGAGCAGTACTTC
CDR3: CASSLPTESYEQYF
size: once
J: TRBJ2-7
D: -
V: TRBV13

DNA: TGTGCCAGCAGCTCCGGGACTAGCGGGTACAATGAGCAGTTCTTC
CDR3: CASSSGTSGYNEQFF
size: -
J: TRBJ2-1
D: TRBD2
V: TRBV28

DNA: TGTGCCAGCTCACCATCTGGGGTCCAGGGCACTGAAGCTTTCTTT
CDR3: CASSPSGVQGTEAFF
size: -
J: TRBJ1-1
D: -
V: TRBV18

DNA: TGTGCCAGCTCACCCGCCCCCCGGACAGGGACCTATGAAAAACTGTTTTTT
CDR3: CASSPAPRTGTYEKLFF
size: -
J: TRBJ1-4
D: TRBD1
V: TRBV18

DNA: TGCGCCAGCAGCCCGGGACTAGCGGGGGGCACAGATACGCAGTATTTT
CDR3: CASSPGLAGGTDTQYF
size: -
J: TRBJ2-3
D: TRBD2
V: TRBV4-1

DNA: TGTGCCAGCAGCGCGAACCTACTTGAGGGAGAGCAGTTCTTC
CDR3: CASSANLLEGEQFF
size: -
J: TRBJ2-1
D: -
V: TRBV19

DNA: TGTGCCAGCAGCTTAGCCTTCAGGGGGTCAAATGAAAAACTGTTTTTT
CDR3: CASSLAFRGSNEKLFF
size: -
J: TRBJ1-4
D: TRBD1
V: TRBV7-8

DNA: TGTGCCAGCAGCTTAACTCCCATTGGAGCTAATGAAAAACTGTTTTTT
CDR3: CASSLTPIGANEKLFF
size: -
J: TRBJ1-4
D: -
V: TRBV11-1

DNA: TGTGCCAGCAGTTCACCGGGACAGGGAAACAATCAGCCCCAGCATTTT
CDR3: CASSSPGQGNNQPQHF
size: -
J: TRBJ1-5
D: TRBD1
V: TRBV28

DNA: TGCGCCAGCAGCTTGGCCGATTCAGGGTCGGCTGGCGAGCAGTACTTC
CDR3: CASSLADSGSAGEQYF
size: -
J: TRBJ2-7
D: -
V: TRBV5-1

DNA: TGCGCCAGCAGCTCGATGCAGGGGCGAGAAGAAAAACTGTTTTTT
CDR3: CASSSMQGREEKLFF
size: few
J: TRBJ1-4
D: -
V: TRBV5-1

DNA: TGCGCCAGCAGCCAAGATAGCTTAGCGGGAGTCTTTTCGAACACCGGGGAGCTGTTTTTT
CDR3: CASSQDSLAGVFSNTGELFF
size: -
J: TRBJ2-2
D: TRBD2
V: TRBV4-1

DNA: TGTGCCAGCTCACCGGGAGGCGGGGAGCTGTTTTTT
CDR3: CASSPGGGELFF
size: -
J: TRBJ2-2
D: -
V: TRBV18

DNA: TGCGCCAGCAGCCAAGGAGGACTAGCGGGAAAGACCCAGTACTTC
CDR3: CASSQGGLAGKTQYF
size: -
J: TRBJ2-5
D: TRBD2
V: TRBV4-1

DNA: TGTGCCAGTAGTATAGGCAGAAACCCCCACGAGCAGTACTTC
CDR3: CASSIGRNPHEQYF
size: -
J: TRBJ2-7
D: -
V: TRBV19

DNA: TGCGCCAGCAGCCATAGCCGGGGACAGGGGTATCAGCCCCAGCATTTT
CDR3: CASSHSRGQGYQPQHF
size: once
J: TRBJ1-5
D: TRBD1
V: TRBV4-3

DNA: TGTGCCAGCAGCCGTGACAGGGAACACTTGACCGAGCAGTACTTC
CDR3: CASSRDREHLTEQYF
size: -
J: TRBJ2-7
D: TRBD1
V: TRBV28

DNA: TGTGCCAGCAGCCCGGCGAAATCGCAGGGGCCCACTGAAGCTTTCTTT
CDR3: CASSPAKSQGPTEAFF
size: once
J: TRBJ1-1
D: -
V: TRBV4-2

DNA: TGTGCCAGTTCTCGACAGGGGGCGAGGGGAAATCAGCCCCAGCATTTT
CDR3: CASSRQGARGNQPQHF
size: -
J: TRBJ1-5
D: TRBD1
V: TRBV19

DNA: TGTGCCAGCAGTGAAAATACAGCTTATACCGGGGAGCTGTTTTTT
CDR3: CASSENTAYTGELFF
size: -
J: TRBJ2-2
D: -
V: TRBV2

DNA: TGTGCCAGCAGCCCCCCGGGGCAGGGAGGATCCTACAATGAGCAGTTCTTC
CDR3: CASSPPGQGGSYNEQFF
size: -
J: TRBJ2-1
D: -
V: TRBV11-3

DNA: TGTGCCAGCAGCTCCCAAATAGAAGGCTTAGCGGGGGGAACACTTGGGGGCACAGATACGCAGTATTTT
CDR3: CASSSQIEGLAGGTLGGTDTQYF
size: -
J: TRBJ2-3
D: TRBD2
V: TRBV9

DNA: TGTGCCAGCTCACACCAAGGGGGAGCGGACACTGAAGCTTTCTTT
CDR3: CASSHQGGADTEAFF
size: -
J: TRBJ1-1
D: -
V: TRBV18

DNA: TGTGCCAGCAGCCCCCTGACAGATAACTATGGCTACACCTTC
CDR3: CASSPLTDNYGYTF
size: -
J: TRBJ1-2
D: -
V: TRBV14

DNA: TGTGCCAGCAGGGAGCCTCCAAGGCCCCAGCATTTT
CDR3: CASREPPRPQHF
size: -
J: TRBJ1-5
D: -
V: TRBV2

DNA: TGTGCCAGCAGTTCCCAGGGCCTCGGGGAGCAGTACTTC
CDR3: CASSSQGLGEQYF
size: -
J: TRBJ2-7
D: -
V: TRBV6-2/TRBV6-3

DNA: TGTGCCAGCAGGAGACAGGGTTTAGGTCTGGGCACAGATACGCAGTATTTT
CDR3: CASRRQGLGLGTDTQYF
size: -
J: TRBJ2-3
D: TRBD1
V: TRBV2

DNA: TGTGCCAGCAGTTTTCCCATGAGGGCGGACTCACCCCTCCACTTT
CDR3: CASSFPMRADSPLHF
size: -
J: TRBJ1-6
D: -
V: TRBV28

DNA: TGCGCCAGCAGCCAAGTATTTGTCACAGGGGTTGAGACCCAGTACTTC
CDR3: CASSQVFVTGVETQYF
size: -
J: TRBJ2-5
D: TRBD1
V: TRBV4-1

DNA: TGTGCCAGCACGAGGATAGGGGGCCTCTATGGCTACACCTTC
CDR3: CASTRIGGLYGYTF
size: once
J: TRBJ1-2
D: TRBD1
V: TRBV27

DNA: TGTGCCAGTAATTCCGGGACAGGCCAAGAGACCCAGTACTTC
CDR3: CASNSGTGQETQYF
size: -
J: TRBJ2-5
D: TRBD1
V: TRBV19

DNA: TGCAGCGTTCTTTTAGCGGGAGGGCCCCCCTACGAGCAGTACTTC
CDR3: CSVLLAGGPPYEQYF
size: -
J: TRBJ2-7
D: TRBD2
V: TRBV29-1

DNA: TGTGCCAGCAGCCAAGAGGAACCCGGGTGGAATACGCAGTATTTT
CDR3: CASSQEEPGWNTQYF
size: -
J: TRBJ2-3
D: -
V: TRBV4-2

DNA: TGCGCCAGCAGCTTACGGGATACCTACGAGCAGTACTTC
CDR3: CASSLRDTYEQYF
size: -
J: TRBJ2-7
D: -
V: TRBV5-1

DNA: TGTGCCAGCACCCGAGAGGGAGTTCAGGGGAATGAGCAGTTCTTC
CDR3: CASTREGVQGNEQFF
size: -
J: TRBJ2-1
D: -
V: TRBV6-5

DNA: TGCGCCAGCAGCCGGGACAGGGTAAATCAGCCCCAGCATTTT
CDR3: CASSRDRVNQPQHF
size: -
J: TRBJ1-5
D: TRBD1
V: TRBV10-2

DNA: TGTGCCAGCAGTTACGGTCGAGGTATTGGGTGGGCAGATACGCAGTATTTT
CDR3: CASSYGRGIGWADTQYF
size: -
J: TRBJ2-3
D: -
V: TRBV6-2/TRBV6-3